These 21 T cell receptor beta chains were all obtained from the same sample, sequenced in a study of T-cell reconstitution after alpha-beta-depleted transplantation in children. For TCRbeta, the library was prepared with unique molecular identifiers. Using its own MiXCR run on the PCR reads, TCRdb lists one record per CDR3 protein. The profile shows about 580,000 distinct CDR3 sequences, approximately 22% of them singletons. The material sequenced was PBMCs, mostly from graft donor cells, taken 360 days after TCRalphabeta/CD19-depleted stem cell transplant. The receptors were gathered from a boy under three years old who had a stem cell transplant for acute myeloid leukemia, so the T cells may come from the graft donor.

V gene TRBV4-2 combines with J gene TRBJ2-5; 10 bases match TRBD2. Germline CDR1 LGHNA, CDR2 YNFKEQ. The CDR3 has 16 amino acids. Trimming at V came to 0 bases and at J to 5 bases, leaving 6 bases not matched to a gene. CDR3 region: CASSQESGGAWETQYF. Written as DNA, the CDR3 is TGTGCCAGCAGCCAAGAGAGCGGGGGGGCCTGGGAGACCCAGTACTTC.

In this sample, this clonotype turned up a few times. The chain couples TRBV7-3 to TRBJ2-7, with 9 nucleotides matching TRBD1. The CDR3 consists of 13 residues. Germline V gene data show CDR1 as SGHTA and CDR2 as FQGTGA. V lost 4 bases to trimming and J lost 5 bases; unmatched junction nucleotides: 3. CDR3 in DNA: TGTGCCAGCAGCTCGGGACAGGGTGACGAGCAGTACTTC. Translating gives CASSSGQGDEQYF.

This clonotype was counted between two and nine times. The chain has TRBV12-3 or TRBV12-4 and TRBJ2-4; possibly TRBD1 for D (6 bases). The CDR3 is made up of 15 amino acids. Trimming stripped 0 bases from V and 6 bases from J, with 12 bases between. The CDR3 DNA follows: TGTGCCAGCAGTTTAGCTAGAAACAGGGCAAACATTCAGTACTTC. This sequence encodes CASSLARNRANIQYF.

The sample holds many counts of this clonotype. The V and J genes are TRBV5-6 and TRBJ2-2, with D unresolved. Germline V gives CDR1 SGHDT, CDR2 YYEEEE. Trimming removed 4 bases at V and 5 bases at J, with 6 bases between. The CDR3 loop spans 12 amino acids. The CDR3 spells CASSVGTGELFF. DNA of the CDR3: TGTGCCAGCAGCGTAGGGACCGGGGAGCTGTTTTTT.

This chain links TRBV7-9 with TRBJ1-5; no clear D. V shed 2 bases and J shed 4 bases, with 15 bases lying between them. The CDR3 runs to 16 residues. Germline V gene sequence: CDR1 SEHNR, CDR2 FQNEAQ (reference sequence). The CDR3 spells CASSLYLGGLNQPQHF. DNA for the CDR3: TGTGCCAGCAGCTTATATCTTGGTGGCCTTAATCAGCCCCAGCATTTT.

This clonotype was seen repeatedly, ten times or more. Here the CDR3 reads CASSYLGTGPGTQYF. The CDR3 nucleotides are TGTGCCAGCAGTTATCTCGGGACAGGACCGGGGACCCAGTACTTC. The chain employs TRBV12-3 or TRBV12-4 and TRBJ2-5, with 8 bases fitting TRBD1. The CDR3 loop spans 15 amino acids. Losses at the gene ends were 4 bases for V and 7 bases for J; bases not matched to a gene: 11.

This clonotype was counted a few times. The gene calls are TRBV7-2 and TRBJ1-1, with 7 bases identical to TRBD1. The germline CDR1 and CDR2 sequences are SGHTA and FQGNSA. The CDR3 has 14 residues. V shed 6 bases and J 4 bases; nucleotides not matched to a gene: 8. As DNA, the CDR3 is TGTGCCAGCAGGACCAACAGGGGTCCCACTGAAGCTTTCTTT. Residues: CASRTNRGPTEAFF.

The chain carries TRBV7-2 and TRBJ1-5; no clear D. This CDR3 has 13 amino acids. Per germline, CDR1 SGHTA and CDR2 FQGNSA. The ends were cut back, 7 bases at V and 4 bases at J, with 11 bases in the middle. CDR3 loop: CASTPVPNQPQHF. Here the CDR3 DNA reads TGTGCCAGCACCCCAGTCCCAAATCAGCCCCAGCATTTT.

In its sample, this clonotype was seen many times. V is TRBV21-1 and J is TRBJ2-1. TRBV21-1 is annotated as a pseudogene. The CDR3 sequence is 17 residues long. As DNA, the CDR3 is TGTGCCAGCAGCAAAGAGGTTCGACTTCTCCGGCACAATGAGCAGTTCTTC. The encoded protein is CASSKEVRLLRHNEQFF.

This clonotype has only a few counts. The V and J genes are TRBV29-1 and TRBJ2-7; possible D gene TRBD1, 5 bases. CDR3 length: 16 residues. The V end was cut by 7 bases, the J end by 3 bases, with 25 bases between. Per the germline V gene, CDR1 is SQVTM and CDR2 is ANQGSEA. CDR3 residues: CSGGPPSGRHDYEQYV. DNA of the CDR3: TGCAGCGGTGGCCCTCCCTCAGGGCGGCACGACTACGAGCAGTACGTC.

The table lists this clonotype with a few counts. The CDR3 sequence is CSVDDGDGGFTDTQYF. CDR3 sequence (DNA): TGCAGCGTTGACGACGGGGACGGGGGATTCACAGATACGCAGTATTTT. The chain joins TRBV29-1 to TRBJ2-3; D perhaps matches TRBD2 (6 bases). Germline values: CDR1 SQVTM, CDR2 ANQGSEA. Between the trimmed V and J ends, which lost 3 bases and 2 bases, there was a span of 18 bases. The CDR3 has 16 residues.

This chain uses TRBV4-1 with TRBJ2-7, with a weak D call TRBD2 (5 bases). V was pared by 1 base and J by 1 base, with 8 bases between. Germline CDR1 reads MGHRA; CDR2 reads YSYEKL. The CDR3 extends over 14 amino acids. CDR3 bases: TGCGCCAGCAGCCAAGGACGGGGTTCCTACGAGCAGTACGTC. Encoded protein: CASSQGRGSYEQYV.

In this sample, this clonotype turned up a few times. The V call is TRBV9, the J call TRBJ2-2, with 13 bases aligning to TRBD2. CDR3 length: 22 amino acids. V dropped 0 bases and J dropped 3; count of bases not matched to a gene: 17. Germline V lookup: CDR1 SGDLS, CDR2 YYNGEE. The CDR3 DNA sequence: TGTGCCAGCAGCGTAGATGAGGTCGTCGGACTAGCGGGGGAGGGTGACACCGGGGAGCTGTTTTTT. It codes for CASSVDEVVGLAGEGDTGELFF. Looking up the rest from reference TRBV9 and TRBJ2-2 gives the full variable domain: DSGVTQTPKHLITATGQRVTLRCSPRSGDLSVYWYQQSLDQGLQFLIQYYNGEERAKGNILERFSAQQFPDLHSELNLSSLELGDSALYFCASSVDEVVGLAGEGDTGELFFGEGSRLTVL.

This clonotype turned up a few times. The chain recombines TRBV12-3 or TRBV12-4 with TRBJ2-1; D may be TRBD2 (5 bases). The germline V and J ends were trimmed by 6 bases and 7 bases, with 13 bases remaining between them. The CDR3 runs 13 residues. The CDR3 sequence is CASRLGGWNEQFF. DNA of the CDR3: TGTGCCAGCAGGCTTGGAGGATGGAATGAGCAGTTCTTC.

This clonotype was seen just once. V and J are TRBV28 and TRBJ1-5; D is possibly TRBD1 (5 bases). Germline CDR1 is MDHEN and CDR2 is SYDVKM. This CDR3 has 17 amino acids. Between the trimmed V and J ends, which lost 8 bases and 0 bases, there was a span of 20 bases. This chain's CDR3 is CASWTKQVPYSNQPQHF. Here the CDR3 DNA reads TGTGCCAGCTGGACGAAACAGGTGCCATATAGCAATCAGCCCCAGCATTTT. Using reference TRBV28 and TRBJ1-5 for the parts outside the CDR3, the full variable domain is DVKVTQSSRYLVKRTGEKVFLECVQDMDHENMFWYRQDPGLGLRLIYFSYDVKMKEKGDIPEGYSVSREKKERFSLILESASTNQTSMYLCASWTKQVPYSNQPQHFGDGTRLSIL.

DNA for the CDR3: TGTGCCAGCAGCGCGCCGGGACTAGTAAAATCCGAGCAGTACTTC. Translation gives CASSAPGLVKSEQYF. This chain connects TRBV7-6 to TRBJ2-7; 8 bases are a match to TRBD2. The germline gives CDR1 SGHVS, CDR2 FNYEAQ. With V trimmed by 5 bases and J by 6 bases, 12 bases remained unmatched. The CDR3 has 15 residues.

The chain couples TRBV9 to TRBJ2-7, with 8 bases lining up with TRBD2. CDR3 length: 14 residues. From germline, CDR1 is SGDLS and CDR2 YYNGEE. Trimming at V came to 3 bases and at J to 4 bases, leaving 6 bases not matched to a gene. The CDR3, as DNA: TGTGCCAGCAGCGCGAACGGGGGGGCATACGAGCAGTACTTC. Translation: CASSANGGAYEQYF.

This clonotype was observed a handful of times. The genes are TRBV25-1 and TRBJ2-1; 11 nucleotides align to TRBD1. Germline loops: CDR1 MGHDK, CDR2 SYGVNS. This CDR3 contains 14 residues. Losses at the gene ends were 3 bases for V and 8 bases for J; bases not matched to a gene: 3. The CDR3 reads CASSEDRGPYEQFF. The CDR3 region has the DNA TGTGCCAGCAGTGAGGACAGGGGGCCCTATGAGCAGTTCTTC.

V and J are TRBV5-5 and TRBJ2-7, with a tentative D call TRBD1 (5 bases). Germline values: CDR1 SGHKS, CDR2 YYEKEE (reference sequence). The CDR3 sequence is 14 residues long. Trimming pared 3 bases from V and 1 base from J, leaving 11 bases between. The CDR3 region is CASSWRQMSYEQYF. The CDR3 nucleotides read TGTGCCAGCAGCTGGCGACAGATGTCCTACGAGCAGTACTTC.

The V call is TRBV9, the J call TRBJ2-7; no clear D gene. The CDR3 contains 15 residues. With 4 bases removed from V and 0 bases from J, the gap between germline ends came to 14 bases. CDR1 is SGDLS, CDR2 YYNGEE, per germline. Here the CDR3 DNA reads TGTGCCAGCAGCTCAGAGGCATTCCCCTCCTACGAGCAGTACTTC. It specifies CASSSEAFPSYEQYF.

This rearrangement joins TRBV20-1 to TRBJ1-4; D is unclear. Germline-derived CDR1 and CDR2 are DFQATT and SNEGSKA (reference sequence). The CDR3 has 14 residues. The ends were cut back, 0 bases at V and 2 bases at J, with 7 bases in the middle. The CDR3 coding sequence is TGCAGTGCTAGAGAACGGTTTACTAATGAAAAACTGTTTTTT. Protein product: CSARERFTNEKLFF.